This T cell receptor beta chain is drawn from a study of cytomegalovirus exposure and HLA in healthy donors. At the level of the study: Among the 300 to 500 donors who were genotyped, 70% to 90% fell in the genetic ancestry cluster that is associated with self-reported Caucasian donors. Study-level points and caveats: It was in a later analysis that TCR association rates were seen to vary by HLA locus, highest for DRB1 and lowest for HLA-C. Donor immune exposure was known only as CMV serostatus.

Note on this clone: As yet, its antigen is unknown.

With 60 Vbeta and 13 Jbeta primers, the PCR was carried out. Libraries were prepared by immunoSEQ multiplex PCR; TCRdb keeps only in-frame clonotypes and omits some of them. This sample has around 190,000 clones; around 79% occur once, and the top ten carry 1.5% to 2%. CDR3 length: 15 residues. With V trimmed by 4 bases and J by 6 bases, 9 bases remained unmatched. CDR1 is SGHTA and CDR2 is FQGTGA in the germline V gene. The rearrangement uses TRBV7-3 and TRBJ1-5, with TRBD1 identical over 7 bases. The sequenced sample consisted of PBMCs. This receptor was obtained from a woman aged 18-29 years in good health and CMV-seronegative. CDR3 protein: CASSYLGQTTQPQHF. Written as DNA, the CDR3 is TGTGCCAGCAGCTACCTGGGACAGACGACTCAGCCCCAGCATTTT.